Below, 7 T cell receptor beta chains from the same sample are listed, as sequenced in a study of T cells in Graves' hyperthyroidism and ophthalmopathy. Amplification of TCR beta CDR3 regions was performed using RNA transcripts as template. The HTBI set primed first-round TCR CDR3 RT-PCR. TCRdb processed the multiplex PCR reads anew with MiXCR; each CDR3 protein has one entry. This sample yields 360,000 or so distinct CDR3 sequences, of which about a sixth are seen a single time; around 16% belongs to the top ten. Specimen: blood. These receptor sequences come from a woman aged 40 to 50 with Graves' ophthalmopathy.

This clonotype occurred many times. V usage is TRBV20-1 and J usage is TRBJ1-5; D call uncertain. V was pared by 4 bases and J by 2 bases, with 15 bases between. The CDR3 runs to 15 residues. Germline V gene sequence: CDR1 DFQATT, CDR2 SNEGSKA (reference sequence). CDR3 sequence (DNA): TGCAGTGCTAAACCCGTCGGGTACGGCAATCAGCCCCAGCATTTT. It translates to CSAKPVGYGNQPQHF.

This clonotype was counted ten times or more. The CDR3 DNA follows: TGTGCCAGCAGTCCCAGAGGGACAGGGGTTCATTTAGTCTACATGAACACTGAAGCTTTCTTT. The encoded protein is CASSPRGTGVHLVYMNTEAFF. The chain combines TRBV6-4 with TRBJ1-1; 10 nucleotides agree with TRBD1. Trimming removed 5 bases from V and 0 bases from J; junction bases left unmatched: 21. Per germline, CDR1 MRHNA and CDR2 SNTAGT. This CDR3 has 21 residues.

This clonotype was seen many times. This chain uses TRBV24-1 with TRBJ2-5; the match to TRBD2 covers 11 bases. The V gene end was trimmed by 3 bases and the J gene end by 3 bases; junction bases not matched to a gene: 5. CDR1 and CDR2 from the germline V gene are KGHDR and SFDVKD. The CDR3 consists of 16 residues. The CDR3 spells CATSDLGTSGKETQYF. CDR3 DNA sequence: TGTGCCACCAGTGATCTGGGGACTAGCGGAAAAGAGACCCAGTACTTC.

Ten or more counts support this clonotype. The V gene is TRBV6-1, the J gene TRBJ1-5, with D possibly TRBD1 on 6 matching bases. Germline V gene data show CDR1 as MNHNS and CDR2 as SASEGT. This CDR3 is 15 amino acids long. The V end was cut by 6 bases, the J end by 5 bases, with 17 bases between. CDR3 sequence: CASSDRSPEDQPQHF. DNA for the CDR3: TGTGCCAGCAGCGACAGGTCCCCGGAGGATCAGCCCCAGCATTTT.

This clonotype has at least ten counts. This sequence joins TRBV10-3 and TRBJ2-2, with 7 positions matching TRBD2. This CDR3 has 14 residues. CDR1 and CDR2 from the germline V gene are ENHRY and SYGVKD. Germline trimming cut 8 bases from V and 1 base from J; bases unmatched to any gene: 4. The CDR3 DNA sequence: TGTGCCATCGGGGGGGGACGGAACACCGGGGAGCTGTTTTTT. It specifies CAIGGGRNTGELFF.

This clonotype was seen repeatedly, ten times or more. The rearrangement joins TRBV27 to TRBJ2-6, with a weak D call TRBD2 (5 bases). Germline assignment: CDR1 MNHEY and CDR2 SMNVEV (reference sequence). This CDR3 has 17 residues. V shed 6 bases and J shed 0 bases, with 15 bases lying between them. The CDR3, as DNA: TGTGCCAGCAGACTGACGAGGGTAAACTCTGGGGCCAACGTCCTGACTTTC. Its translation: CASRLTRVNSGANVLTF.

Turning to this clonotype: Germline and junction disagree at one end, which may indicate a read error. The chain links TRBV28 to TRBJ2-7; D is uncertain. This CDR3 is built from 16 residues. Germline V gives CDR1 MDHEN, CDR2 SYDVKM. Here the CDR3 reads CASRRPRVRERYEQCF. The CDR3 nucleotides read TGTGCCAGCAGACGCCCCCGGGTCCGTGAAAGGTACGAGCAGTGCTTC.